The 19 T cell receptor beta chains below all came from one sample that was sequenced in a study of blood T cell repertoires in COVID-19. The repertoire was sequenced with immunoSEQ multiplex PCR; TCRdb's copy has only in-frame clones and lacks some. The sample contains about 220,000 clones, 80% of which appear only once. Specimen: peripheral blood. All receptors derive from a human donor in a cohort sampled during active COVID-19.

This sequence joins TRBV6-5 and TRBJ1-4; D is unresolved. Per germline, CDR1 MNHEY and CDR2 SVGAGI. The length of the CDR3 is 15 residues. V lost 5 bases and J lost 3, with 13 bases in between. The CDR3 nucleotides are TGTGCCAGCAGTCGGACCCGGGGAGCTAATGAAAAACTGTTTTTT. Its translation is CASSRTRGANEKLFF.

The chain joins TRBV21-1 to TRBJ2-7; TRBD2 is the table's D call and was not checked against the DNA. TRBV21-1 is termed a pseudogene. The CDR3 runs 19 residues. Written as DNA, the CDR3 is TGTGCCAGCAGCAAAAAGACTAGCGGGAGTCCCTGTGGATCCTACGAGCAGTACTTC. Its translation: CASSKKTSGSPCGSYEQYF.

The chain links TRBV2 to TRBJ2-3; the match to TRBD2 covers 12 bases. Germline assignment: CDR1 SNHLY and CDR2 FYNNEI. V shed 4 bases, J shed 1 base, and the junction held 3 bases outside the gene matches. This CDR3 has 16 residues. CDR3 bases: TGTGCCAGCAGTGTGCTAGCGGGGGGGGGCACAGATACGCAGTATTTT. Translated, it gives CASSVLAGGGTDTQYF.

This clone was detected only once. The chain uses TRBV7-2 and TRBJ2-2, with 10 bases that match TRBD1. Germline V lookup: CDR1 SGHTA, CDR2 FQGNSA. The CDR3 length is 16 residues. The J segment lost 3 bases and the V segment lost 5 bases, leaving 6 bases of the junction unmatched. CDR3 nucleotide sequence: TGTGCCAGCAGCCCCCGACAGGGGGCGGACACCGGGGAGCTGTTTTTT. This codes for CASSPRQGADTGELFF.

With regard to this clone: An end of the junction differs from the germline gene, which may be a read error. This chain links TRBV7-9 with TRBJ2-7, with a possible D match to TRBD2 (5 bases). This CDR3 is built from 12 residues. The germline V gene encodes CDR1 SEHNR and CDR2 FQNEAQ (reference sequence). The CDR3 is CASNGRDYEQYF. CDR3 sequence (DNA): TGTGCTAGCAATGGACGGGACTACGAGCAGTACTTC.

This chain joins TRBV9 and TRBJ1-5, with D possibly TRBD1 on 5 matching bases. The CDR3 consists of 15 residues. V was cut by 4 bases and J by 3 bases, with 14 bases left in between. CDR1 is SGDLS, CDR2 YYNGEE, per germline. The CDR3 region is CASSPQGLDNQPQHF. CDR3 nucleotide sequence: TGTGCCAGCAGCCCCCAGGGTTTGGACAATCAGCCCCAGCATTTT.

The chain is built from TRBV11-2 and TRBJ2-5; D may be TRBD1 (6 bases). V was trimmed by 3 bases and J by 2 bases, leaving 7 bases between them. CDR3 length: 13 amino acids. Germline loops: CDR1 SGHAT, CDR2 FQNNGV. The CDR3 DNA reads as TGTGCCAGCAGCTTCGGACAGCAAGAGACCCAGTACTTC. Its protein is CASSFGQQETQYF.

The CDR3 sequence: CATRLTGGSYGYTF. DNA of the CDR3: TGTGCCACCAGATTGACAGGGGGCTCCTATGGCTACACCTTC. V and J are TRBV15 and TRBJ1-2; the match to TRBD1 covers 10 bases. Trimming took 6 bases from V and 4 from J; bases not matched to a gene: 5. From germline, CDR1 is LNHNV and CDR2 YYDKDF (reference sequence). The length of the CDR3 is 14 residues.

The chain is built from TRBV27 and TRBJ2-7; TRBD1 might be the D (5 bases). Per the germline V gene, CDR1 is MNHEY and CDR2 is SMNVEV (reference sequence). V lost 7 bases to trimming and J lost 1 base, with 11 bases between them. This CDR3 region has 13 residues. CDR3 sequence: CASTPTGSYEQYF. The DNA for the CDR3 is TGTGCCAGCACCCCCACAGGTTCCTACGAGCAGTACTTC.

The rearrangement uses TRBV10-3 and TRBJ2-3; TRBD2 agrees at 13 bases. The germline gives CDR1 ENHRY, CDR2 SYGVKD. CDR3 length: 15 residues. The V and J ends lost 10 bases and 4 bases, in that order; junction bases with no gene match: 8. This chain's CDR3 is CATTGLAGPADTQYF. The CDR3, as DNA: TGTGCCACGACGGGACTAGCGGGGCCGGCAGATACGCAGTATTTT.

Here the CDR3 DNA reads TGTGCCAGCAGTCGACAGGGGGCAACGGGGGAGCTGTTTTTT. Its protein is CASSRQGATGELFF. V usage is TRBV7-3 and J usage is TRBJ2-2; 10 bases are a match to TRBD1. Germline loops: CDR1 SGHTA, CDR2 FQGTGA. The CDR3 has 14 amino acids. Unmatched junction bases numbered 6, after V lost 6 bases and J lost 8 bases. The full variable domain, in which reference TRBV7-3 and TRBJ2-2 provide the parts outside the CDR3, is GAGVSQTPSNKVTEKGKYVELRCDPISGHTALYWYRQSLGQGPEFLIYFQGTGAADDSGLPNDRFFAVRPEGSVSTLKIQRTERGDSAVYLCASSRQGATGELFFGEGSRLTVL.

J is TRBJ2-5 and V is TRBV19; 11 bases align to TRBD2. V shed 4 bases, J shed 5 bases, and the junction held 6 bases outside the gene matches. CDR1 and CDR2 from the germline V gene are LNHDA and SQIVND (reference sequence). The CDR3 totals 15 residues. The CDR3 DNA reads TGTGCCAGTAGTAATAGCGGGGGGGCCTGGGAGACCCAGTACTTC. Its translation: CASSNSGGAWETQYF.

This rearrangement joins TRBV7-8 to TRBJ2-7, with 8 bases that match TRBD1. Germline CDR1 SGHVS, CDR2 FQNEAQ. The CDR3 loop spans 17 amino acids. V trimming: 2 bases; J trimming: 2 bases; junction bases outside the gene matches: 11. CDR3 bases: TGTGCCAGCAGCTTACGTTTGGTCTCACAGGGGGCCTACGAGCAGTACTTC. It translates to CASSLRLVSQGAYEQYF.

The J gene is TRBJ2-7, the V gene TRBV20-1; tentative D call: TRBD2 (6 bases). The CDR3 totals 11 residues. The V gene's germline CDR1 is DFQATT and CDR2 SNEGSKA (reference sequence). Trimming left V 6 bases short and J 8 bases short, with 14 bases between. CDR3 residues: CSADPGVQQYF. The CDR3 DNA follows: TGCAGTGCAGACCCGGGAGTCCAGCAGTACTTC.

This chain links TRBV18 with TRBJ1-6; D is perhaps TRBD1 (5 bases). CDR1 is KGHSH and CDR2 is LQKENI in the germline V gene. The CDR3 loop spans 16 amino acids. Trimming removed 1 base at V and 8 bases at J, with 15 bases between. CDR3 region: CASSPRIQGPDSPLHF. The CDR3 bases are TGTGCCAGCTCACCACGGATTCAGGGCCCGGATTCACCCCTCCACTTT.

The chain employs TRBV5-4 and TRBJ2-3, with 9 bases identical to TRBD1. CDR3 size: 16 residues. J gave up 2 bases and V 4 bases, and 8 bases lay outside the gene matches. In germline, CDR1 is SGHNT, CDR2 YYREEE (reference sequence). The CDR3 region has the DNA TGTGCCAGCAGCCCGGGACAGGGAAAATTCACAGATACGCAGTATTTT. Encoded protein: CASSPGQGKFTDTQYF.

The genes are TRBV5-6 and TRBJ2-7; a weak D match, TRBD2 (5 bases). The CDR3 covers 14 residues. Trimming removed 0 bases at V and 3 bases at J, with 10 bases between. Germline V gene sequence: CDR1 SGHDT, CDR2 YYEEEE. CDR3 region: CASSLGRRFYEQYF. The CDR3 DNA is TGTGCCAGCAGCTTGGGCAGGAGGTTCTACGAGCAGTACTTC.

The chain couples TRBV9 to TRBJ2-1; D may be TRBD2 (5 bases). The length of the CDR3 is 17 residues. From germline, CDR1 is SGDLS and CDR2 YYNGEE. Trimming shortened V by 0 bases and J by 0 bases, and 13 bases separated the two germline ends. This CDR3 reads CASSVGSSARSYNEQFF. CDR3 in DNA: TGTGCCAGCAGCGTAGGAAGTAGCGCCCGCTCCTACAATGAGCAGTTCTTC.

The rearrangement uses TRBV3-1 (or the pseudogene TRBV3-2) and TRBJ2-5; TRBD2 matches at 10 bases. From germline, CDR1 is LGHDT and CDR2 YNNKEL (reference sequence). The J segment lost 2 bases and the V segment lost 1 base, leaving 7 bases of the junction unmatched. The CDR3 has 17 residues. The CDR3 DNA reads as TGTGCCAGCAGCCAAGGCGATCTAGCGGGGGAGCAAGAGACCCAGTACTTC. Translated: CASSQGDLAGEQETQYF.